What follows describes a single T cell receptor beta chain. The data were obtained in a study of blood T cell repertoires in COVID-19. Study at large: Nucleic acid was either cDNA or gDNA, and it came from T cells, B-cell-depleted T cells, or PBMCs.

With 0 bases removed from V and 1 base from J, the gap between germline ends came to 10 bases. Germline values: CDR1 MNHEY, CDR2 SVGAGI. The CDR3 spans 15 residues. Someone with COVID-19 had been met by exposed participants within 2 weeks before study entry. The data were produced by immunoSEQ multiplex PCR, yet TCRdb's version contains in-frame clones alone and is incomplete. This sample has fewer than 350,000 clones, with roughly 85% found just once. The source is a woman aged 30 to 39 who had been exposed to COVID-19. V gene TRBV6-5 combines with J gene TRBJ2-7, with D tentatively TRBD1 (6 bases). Sequenced material: PBMCs or T cells enriched from blood (not recorded which). The CDR3 sequence is CASSYSKQGSYEQYF. The CDR3 DNA is TGTGCCAGCAGTTACTCGAAACAGGGATCCTACGAGCAGTACTTC.